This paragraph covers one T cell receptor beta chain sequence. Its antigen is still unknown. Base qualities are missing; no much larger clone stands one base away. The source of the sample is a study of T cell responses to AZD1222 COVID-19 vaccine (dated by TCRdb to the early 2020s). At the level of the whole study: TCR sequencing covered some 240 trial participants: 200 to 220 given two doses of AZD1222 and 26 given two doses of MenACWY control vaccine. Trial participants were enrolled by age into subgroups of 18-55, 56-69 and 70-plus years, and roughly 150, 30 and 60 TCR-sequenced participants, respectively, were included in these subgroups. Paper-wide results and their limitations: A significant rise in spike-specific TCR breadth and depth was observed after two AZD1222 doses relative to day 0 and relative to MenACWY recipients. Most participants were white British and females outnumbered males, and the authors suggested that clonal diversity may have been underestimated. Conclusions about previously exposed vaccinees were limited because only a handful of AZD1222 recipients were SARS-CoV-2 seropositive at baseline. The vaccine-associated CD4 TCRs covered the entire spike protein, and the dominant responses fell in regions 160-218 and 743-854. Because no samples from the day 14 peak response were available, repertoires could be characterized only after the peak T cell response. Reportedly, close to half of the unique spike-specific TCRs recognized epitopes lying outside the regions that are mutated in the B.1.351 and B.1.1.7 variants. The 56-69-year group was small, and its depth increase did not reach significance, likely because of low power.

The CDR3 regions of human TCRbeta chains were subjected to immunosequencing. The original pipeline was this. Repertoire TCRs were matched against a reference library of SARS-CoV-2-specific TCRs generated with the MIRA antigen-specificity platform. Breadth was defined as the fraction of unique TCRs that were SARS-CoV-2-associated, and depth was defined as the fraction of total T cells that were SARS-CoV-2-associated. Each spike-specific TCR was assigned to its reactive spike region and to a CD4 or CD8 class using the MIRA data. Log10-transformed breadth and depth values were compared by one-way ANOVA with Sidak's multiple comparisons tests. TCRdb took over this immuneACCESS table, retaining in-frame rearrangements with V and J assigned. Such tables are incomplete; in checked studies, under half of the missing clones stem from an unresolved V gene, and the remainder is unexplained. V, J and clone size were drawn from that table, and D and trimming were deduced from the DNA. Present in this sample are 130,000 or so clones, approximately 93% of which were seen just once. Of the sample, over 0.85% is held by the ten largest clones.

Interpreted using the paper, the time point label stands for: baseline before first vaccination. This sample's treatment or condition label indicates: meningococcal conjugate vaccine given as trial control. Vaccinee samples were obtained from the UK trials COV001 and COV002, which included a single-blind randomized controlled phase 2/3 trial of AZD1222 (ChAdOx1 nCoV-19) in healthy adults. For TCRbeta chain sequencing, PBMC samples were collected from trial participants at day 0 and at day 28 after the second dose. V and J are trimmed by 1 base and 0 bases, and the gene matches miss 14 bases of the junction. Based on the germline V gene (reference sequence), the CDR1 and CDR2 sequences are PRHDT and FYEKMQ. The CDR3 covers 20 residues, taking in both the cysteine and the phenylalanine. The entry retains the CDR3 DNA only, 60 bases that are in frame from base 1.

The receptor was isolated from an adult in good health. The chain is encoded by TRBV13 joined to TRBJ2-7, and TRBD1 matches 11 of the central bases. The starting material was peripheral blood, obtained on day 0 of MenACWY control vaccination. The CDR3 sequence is CASSLARWRDRGSGSYEQYF. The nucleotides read TGTGCCAGCAGCTTAGCGAGATGGAGGGACAGGGGGTCGGGCTCCTACGAGCAGTACTTC.